Presented here are 7 T cell receptor beta chains from one specimen sequenced in a study of blood T cell repertoires in COVID-19 (dated by TCRdb to the early 2020s). The library was prepared using the immunoSEQ multiplex PCR assay. As stored in TCRdb, this immuneACCESS dataset retains in-frame rearrangements with V and J assigned. A fraction of the clones does not appear; measured against another copy, unresolved V genes explain less than half of the discrepancy, and the remainder lacks a known reason. The sample data list around 180,000 clones, and approximately 89% of these were observed just once. Roughly 2.4% of the sample comes from the top ten. Sequencing used PBMCs or T cells enriched from blood (not recorded which). The receptor set was obtained from a woman in her forties with acute COVID-19.

The CDR3 sequence: CASGLEGQTNTGELFF. The CDR3 bases are TGTGCTAGTGGTTTAGAAGGACAGACAAACACCGGGGAGCTGTTTTTT. The chain carries TRBV12-5 and TRBJ2-2; D possibly corresponds to TRBD1 (6 bases). Germline CDR1 reads LGHNT; CDR2 reads FRNRAP. The CDR3 covers 16 residues. V was trimmed by 3 bases and J by 2 bases, leaving 13 bases between them.

The chain carries TRBV21-1 and TRBJ2-7; TRBD1, as called in the table, went unchecked against the DNA. TRBV21-1 is labeled a pseudogene. The CDR3 runs to 14 residues. CDR3 in DNA: TGTGCCAGCAGCAAGGGACAGGACGACTACGAGCAGTACTTC. Translating gives CASSKGQDDYEQYF.

The genes are TRBV6-2 or TRBV6-3 and TRBJ2-6; TRBD2 is a possible D gene (5 bases). V was pared by 0 bases and J by 4 bases, with 22 bases between. CDR1 MNHEY and CDR2 SVGEGT come from the germline V gene. This CDR3 is 20 amino acids long. The CDR3: CASSYSREQDAYLGANVLTF. In nucleotides, the CDR3 is TGTGCCAGCAGTTACTCTAGGGAGCAGGACGCTTACCTCGGGGCCAACGTCCTGACTTTC.

J is TRBJ1-1 and V is TRBV28; no reliable D call. Deletions cut 1 base from V and 1 base from J, with 10 bases between. This CDR3 has 15 amino acids. Germline V gives CDR1 MDHEN, CDR2 SYDVKM. This chain's CDR3 is CASSLSGVANTEAFF. CDR3 DNA: TGTGCCAGCAGTTTATCCGGGGTAGCGAACACTGAAGCTTTCTTT.

The chain uses TRBV19 and TRBJ1-6, with TRBD1 identical over 7 bases. The CDR3 extends over 15 amino acids. Germline lookup yields CDR1 LNHDA and CDR2 SQIVND (reference sequence). V trimming: 6 bases; J trimming: 9 bases; junction bases outside the gene matches: 11. This chain's CDR3 is CASRGDRGSGSPLHF. The CDR3 nucleotides are TGTGCCAGTAGGGGGGACAGAGGATCAGGTTCACCCCTCCACTTT. The full variable domain, in which reference TRBV19 and TRBJ1-6 provide the parts outside the CDR3, is DGGITQSPKYLFRKEGQNVTLSCEQNLNHDAMYWYRQDPGQGLRLIYYSQIVNDFQKGDIAEGYSVSREKKESFPLTVTSAQKNPTAFYLCASRGDRGSGSPLHFGNGTRLTVT.

This chain uses TRBV20-1 with TRBJ1-6; no clear D gene. V was clipped by 3 bases and J by 10 bases, with 7 bases between them. Germline V gene data show CDR1 as DFQATT and CDR2 as SNEGSKA (reference sequence). The CDR3 covers 11 residues. As DNA, the CDR3 is TGCAGTGCTAGTACAGAATCACCCCTCCACTTT. Protein sequence: CSASTESPLHF.

V is TRBV19 and J is TRBJ2-7; 7 bases match TRBD1. This CDR3 region has 15 residues. Germline CDR1 is LNHDA and CDR2 is SQIVND (reference sequence). J gave up 0 bases and V 6 bases, and 8 bases lay outside the gene matches. The CDR3 region is CASSGRDSNSYEQYF. The CDR3, as DNA: TGTGCCAGTAGCGGCCGGGACAGCAACTCCTACGAGCAGTACTTC.